Following are 30 T cell receptor beta chains from one sample sequenced in a study of CD8+CD57+ T cells in acquired aplastic anemia. The template for TCR beta VDJ and CDR3 sequence profiling was genomic DNA. TCRdb processed the reads anew with MiXCR; each CDR3 protein has one entry. This table holds about 80,000 distinct CDR3 sequences, 40% to 55% found once. What was sequenced was sorted CD4+, CD8+, or CD8+CD57+ T cells (not recorded which) from PBMCs. The receptor source for this set is a human donor in good health, serving as a control.

This clonotype was seen only a few times. V gene TRBV30 combines with J gene TRBJ2-1, with no clear D. Looked up from germline, CDR1 is GTSNPN and CDR2 is SVGIG (reference sequence). The CDR3 runs 14 residues. Trimming shortened V by 3 bases and J by 7 bases, and 16 bases separated the two germline ends. This chain's CDR3 is CAWSTIDLWNEQFF. The DNA of the CDR3 is TGTGCCTGGAGCACAATCGACCTATGGAATGAGCAGTTCTTC.

V gene TRBV14 combines with J gene TRBJ1-2; D unresolved. This CDR3 region has 16 residues. V was clipped by 0 bases and J by 1 base, with 12 bases between them. CDR1 is SGHDN, CDR2 FVKESK, per germline. The CDR3 sequence: CASSQEGAEFNYGYTF. DNA of the CDR3: TGTGCCAGCAGCCAAGAGGGCGCAGAATTTAACTATGGCTACACCTTC.

The rearrangement joins TRBV10-1 to TRBJ2-4, with TRBD1 matching over 10 bases. Germline CDR1 is WNHNN and CDR2 is SYGVQD (reference sequence). Losses at the gene ends were 6 bases for V and 6 bases for J; bases not matched to a gene: 8. This CDR3 is 15 amino acids long. The CDR3 DNA follows: TGCGCCAGCAGCACCGGGACAGGGGACGGAAACATTCAGTACTTC. It translates to CASSTGTGDGNIQYF.

Only a few counts were recorded for this clonotype. The chain carries TRBV6-5 and TRBJ1-1; possibly TRBD1 for D (6 bases). CDR3 length: 14 amino acids. The germline V gene has CDR1 MNHEY and CDR2 SVGAGI. Trimming took 4 bases from V and 0 from J, leaving 9 bases between them. CDR3 loop: CASSFRGMNTEAFF. In DNA, the CDR3 is TGTGCCAGCAGTTTCAGGGGTATGAACACTGAAGCTTTCTTT.

In its sample, this clonotype was seen many times. The chain is built from TRBV7-6 and TRBJ1-1; 8 nucleotides agree with TRBD1. The germline V gene has CDR1 SGHVS and CDR2 FNYEAQ. This CDR3 region has 17 residues. The junction had 7 bases not matched to a gene; V was cut back by 0 bases and J by 1 base. The DNA for the CDR3 is TGTGCCAGCAGCTTAGCGGGGGCAGGGGGCGGGAACACTGAAGCTTTCTTT. This gives the protein CASSLAGAGGGNTEAFF. Drawing the rest from reference TRBV7-6 and TRBJ1-1, the complete variable domain is GAGVSQSPRYKVTKRGQDVALRCDPISGHVSLYWYRQALGQGPEFLTYFNYEAQQDKSGLPNDRFSAERPEGSISTLTIQRTEQRDSAMYRCASSLAGAGGGNTEAFFGQGTRLTVV.

This clonotype appeared many times. The chain recombines TRBV5-8 with TRBJ2-7; D possibly uses TRBD1 or TRBD2 (5 bases each). This CDR3 comprises 15 residues. CDR1 and CDR2 from the germline V gene are SGHTS and YDEGEE. With 4 bases removed from V and 0 bases from J, the gap between germline ends came to 14 bases. Here the CDR3 reads CASSTWTGTSYEQYF. As DNA, the CDR3 is TGTGCCAGCAGCACCTGGACCGGGACCTCCTACGAGCAGTACTTC.

The chain uses TRBV24-1 and TRBJ2-3; the match to TRBD2 covers 15 bases. CDR3 length: 15 amino acids. Germline V lookup: CDR1 KGHDR, CDR2 SFDVKD. V trimming: 5 bases; J trimming: 8 bases; junction bases outside the gene matches: 4. The CDR3: CATSGTSGGVGTQYF. As DNA, the CDR3 is TGTGCCACCAGTGGGACTAGCGGGGGGGTTGGTACGCAGTATTTT.

V gene TRBV9 combines with J gene TRBJ2-7; weak D call: TRBD1 (5 bases). Per the germline V gene, CDR1 is SGDLS and CDR2 is YYNGEE. Trimming stripped 0 bases from V and 6 bases from J, with 10 bases between. This CDR3 region has 13 residues. The CDR3 DNA reads as TGTGCCAGCAGCGTAGCCCGACAGAGCGAGCAGTACTTC. The encoded protein is CASSVARQSEQYF. Variable domain in full (rest from reference TRBV9 and TRBJ2-7): DSGVTQTPKHLITATGQRVTLRCSPRSGDLSVYWYQQSLDQGLQFLIQYYNGEERAKGNILERFSAQQFPDLHSELNLSSLELGDSALYFCASSVARQSEQYFGPGTRLTVT.

The CDR3 is CSVLRLAGHQETQYF. As DNA, the CDR3 is TGCAGCGTCCTTCGACTAGCGGGGCACCAAGAGACCCAGTACTTC. The V gene is TRBV29-1, the J gene TRBJ2-5; TRBD2 matches 11 bases. The V gene's germline CDR1 is SQVTM and CDR2 ANQGSEA. With V trimmed by 6 bases and J by 0 bases, 6 bases remained unmatched. CDR3 length: 15 amino acids.

The chain combines TRBV20-1 with TRBJ2-1; the D gene is possibly TRBD1 (6 bases). The V end lost 6 bases, the J end lost 3 bases, and 18 bases lay between the germline ends. This CDR3 has 15 residues. Germline V gene lookup returns CDR1 DFQATT and CDR2 SNEGSKA (reference sequence). Here the CDR3 reads CSAPEADRSYNEQFF. CDR3 DNA: TGCAGTGCCCCAGAGGCCGACAGGAGCTACAATGAGCAGTTCTTC.

As for this clonotype: This clone may be a read error of a much larger clone one base away. The V and J genes are TRBV24-1 and TRBJ2-3, with D tentatively TRBD1 (5 bases). The germline CDR1 and CDR2 sequences are KGHDR and SFDVKD. CDR3 length: 16 residues. The CDR3 is CATGDLKTENTDTQYF. The CDR3 DNA follows: TGTGCCACCGGTGATCTAAAGACAGAAAACACAGATACGCAGTATTTT.

The genes are TRBV28 and TRBJ2-7, with 12 positions matching TRBD2. The CDR3 has 15 residues. V was pared by 6 bases and J by 2 bases, with 5 bases of the junction left unmatched. The germline V gene encodes CDR1 MDHEN and CDR2 SYDVKM. The CDR3: CASSQTSGGAYEQYF. CDR3 in DNA: TGTGCCAGCAGCCAGACTAGCGGGGGTGCCTACGAGCAGTACTTC.

In this sample, this clonotype turned up many times. This rearrangement joins TRBV20-1 to TRBJ1-2; D gene ambiguous. The V end lost 1 base, the J end lost 8 bases, and 8 bases lay between the germline ends. The CDR3 extends over 11 amino acids. Germline V gives CDR1 DFQATT, CDR2 SNEGSKA (reference sequence). CDR3 nucleotide sequence: TGCAGTGCTAGAGGGGGTGGGGGCTACACCTTC. It encodes CSARGGGGYTF.

This clonotype was seen a few times. The junction shows a germline mismatch at one end, possibly a read error. V usage is TRBV25-1 and J usage is TRBJ2-3; possibly TRBD2 for D (6 bases). In germline, CDR1 is MGHDK, CDR2 SYGVNS. The CDR3 is made up of 15 amino acids. DNA for the CDR3: TGCGCCAGCAGCCTTTTGCCGGGAGACACAGATACGCAGTATTTT. It yields the protein CASSLLPGDTDTQYF.

This clonotype occurred many times. The chain carries TRBV24-1 and TRBJ2-1; 8 nucleotides match TRBD2. The V and J ends lost 3 bases and 2 bases, in that order; junction bases with no gene match: 8. Germline lookup yields CDR1 KGHDR and CDR2 SFDVKD. The length of the CDR3 is 17 residues. The CDR3 DNA follows: TGTGCCACCAGTGATCAACTCACTAGCGGTACCTACAATGAGCAGTTCTTC. Protein: CATSDQLTSGTYNEQFF.

The sample holds many counts of this clonotype. The rearrangement uses TRBV7-2 and TRBJ1-2; D is undetermined. The CDR3 extends over 14 amino acids. Trimming removed 1 base at V and 0 bases at J, with 6 bases between. Germline CDR1 and CDR2: SGHTA and FQGNSA. DNA of the CDR3: TGTGCCAGCAGCTTAGGACAAGCTAACTATGGCTACACCTTC. Translated, it gives CASSLGQANYGYTF.

This clonotype was seen more than once but under ten times. A much larger clonotype is one base distant, so this may be a read error. This rearrangement joins TRBV7-9 to TRBJ2-7, with D unresolved. CDR1 is SEHNR, CDR2 FQNEAQ, per germline (reference sequence). V was trimmed by 1 base and J by 7 bases, leaving 8 bases between them. The length of the CDR3 is 12 residues. CDR3 protein: CASSLGYNEQYF. The CDR3 DNA follows: TGTGCCAGCAGCTTAGGGTACAATGAGCAGTACTTC. Based on the CDR3 plus reference TRBV7-9 and TRBJ2-7, the full variable domain is DTGVSQNPRHKITKRGQNVTFRCDPISEHNRLYWYRQTLGQGPEFLTYFQNEAQLEKSRLLSDRFSAERPKGSFSTLEIQRTEQGDSAMYLCASSLGYNEQYFGPGTRLTVT.

J is TRBJ1-4 and V is TRBV19; maybe TRBD1 (5 bases). Germline assignment: CDR1 LNHDA and CDR2 SQIVND (reference sequence). Trimming took off 3 bases at V and 0 bases at J, with 14 bases between the two ends. CDR3 length equals 17 residues. The CDR3 reads CASSMGPGPSTNEKLFF. Here the CDR3 DNA reads TGTGCCAGTAGTATGGGGCCGGGACCCTCAACTAATGAAAAACTGTTTTTT.

The chain links TRBV3-1 to TRBJ2-5; D is perhaps TRBD2 (6 bases). The germline V gene encodes CDR1 LGHDT and CDR2 YNNKEL (reference sequence). With 4 bases removed from V and 5 bases from J, the gap between germline ends came to 11 bases. The CDR3 loop spans 13 amino acids. CDR3 amino acids: CASSPPGEETQYF. CDR3 DNA: TGTGCCAGCAGCCCCCCGGGGGAGGAGACCCAGTACTTC.

The rearrangement joins TRBV12-3 or TRBV12-4 to TRBJ2-7; 16 positions agree with TRBD2. This CDR3 spans 16 amino acids. V shed 3 bases and J 5 bases; nucleotides not matched to a gene: 4. The CDR3 DNA follows: TGTGCCAGCAGTTTCGGGACTAGCGGGAGGGCGGACGAGCAGTACTTC. Its protein product is CASSFGTSGRADEQYF.

This chain connects TRBV24-1 to TRBJ1-1; no clear D gene. V lost 12 bases and J lost 4, with 14 bases in between. Germline CDR1 KGHDR, CDR2 SFDVKD. The CDR3 spans 12 residues. This chain's CDR3 is CAAADPGTEAFF. CDR3 coding DNA: TGTGCCGCCGCGGACCCAGGCACTGAAGCTTTCTTT.

The rearrangement links TRBV7-9 to TRBJ2-5; D gene unclear. Germline CDR1 and CDR2: SEHNR and FQNEAQ (reference sequence). Trimming shortened V by 5 bases and J by 1 base, and 14 bases separated the two germline ends. This CDR3 is built from 15 residues. CDR3 nucleotide sequence: TGTGCCAGCAGCGTTCAGGCAGGTCCCCAAGAGACCCAGTACTTC. Translated, it gives CASSVQAGPQETQYF.

The sample holds many counts of this clonotype. A junction boundary mismatches the germline segment, possibly from a read error. The J gene is TRBJ1-1, the V gene TRBV11-1; maybe TRBD1 (6 bases). The CDR3 sequence is 15 residues long. Germline V gene data show CDR1 as SGHAT and CDR2 as FQDESV (reference sequence). The CDR3: CASSPSRGLNTEAFF. In nucleotides, the CDR3 is TGTGCCAGCAGTCCCTCACGGGGGCTGAATACTGAAGCTTTCTTT.

This clonotype was counted ten times or more. The chain recombines TRBV2 with TRBJ2-5; 11 nucleotides agree with TRBD2. This CDR3 has 17 amino acids. The J segment lost 2 bases and the V segment lost 2 bases, leaving 7 bases of the junction unmatched. Per germline, CDR1 SNHLY and CDR2 FYNNEI. The CDR3 DNA sequence: TGTGCCAGCAGTGAAAGGGGACTAGCGGCTTTACAAGAGACCCAGTACTTC. Translated, it gives CASSERGLAALQETQYF.

Many counts were recorded for this clonotype. A read error may account for a junction end that differs from germline. The genes are TRBV12-3 or TRBV12-4 and TRBJ1-2; the D gene is possibly TRBD1 (6 bases). This CDR3 has 10 residues. The CDR3 loop reads CASSPGAVLF. The CDR3 bases are TGTGCCAGCAGTCCAGGGGCAGTACTCTTC.

J is TRBJ2-3 and V is TRBV15; D ambiguous. This CDR3 has 13 amino acids. V dropped 0 bases and J dropped 4 bases, with 5 bases sitting between them. CDR1 LNHNV and CDR2 YYDKDF come from the germline V gene (reference sequence). CDR3 sequence: CATSRDLSDTQYF. CDR3 DNA sequence: TGTGCCACCAGCAGAGATTTGTCAGATACGCAGTATTTT.

Ten or more counts support this clonotype. This chain links TRBV11-2 with TRBJ2-5; TRBD1 matches at 7 bases. The germline V gene has CDR1 SGHAT and CDR2 FQNNGV. V shed 1 base, J shed 2 bases, and the junction held 1 base outside the gene matches. This CDR3 spans 14 amino acids. The CDR3 coding sequence is TGTGCCAGCAGCTTAGGGGGACAGCAAGAGACCCAGTACTTC. Translation: CASSLGGQQETQYF.

In this sample, this clonotype turned up a few times. The chain joins TRBV10-1 to TRBJ2-2; weak D call: TRBD2 (5 bases). With 6 bases removed from V and 4 bases from J, the gap between germline ends came to 15 bases. CDR3 size: 15 residues. Per germline, CDR1 WNHNN and CDR2 SYGVQD (reference sequence). CDR3 in amino acids: CASSLIEAGTGELFF. As DNA, the CDR3 is TGCGCCAGCAGCTTAATTGAGGCGGGCACCGGGGAGCTGTTTTTT.

This clonotype showed up just once. A much larger clone differs by one base, so this may be a read error. This rearrangement joins TRBV11-2 to TRBJ1-2; D is undetermined. CDR3 length equals 14 residues. In germline, CDR1 is SGHAT, CDR2 FQNNGV. DNA of the CDR3: TGTCCCAGCGGATTAGTGACCGGAGGGCAAAGCTACACCTTC. It translates to CPSGLVTGGQSYTF.

The V gene is TRBV13, the J gene TRBJ1-4, with no clear D. In germline, CDR1 is PRHDT, CDR2 FYEKMQ (reference sequence). The CDR3 consists of 16 residues. Trimming took off 2 bases at V and 8 bases at J, with 18 bases between the two ends. CDR3 in amino acids: CASSLSVGQVNEKLFF. The CDR3 region has the DNA TGTGCCAGCAGCTTATCGGTGGGCCAGGTTAACGAAAAACTGTTTTTT.